These 25 T cell receptor beta chains originate from one sample sequenced in a study of cytomegalovirus exposure and HLA in healthy donors. With 60 Vbeta and 13 Jbeta primers, the PCR was carried out. TCRdb's table, derived via immunoSEQ multiplex PCR, lists solely in-frame clones and lacks some. This sample has some 150,000 clones, with 70% to 80% found just once. The sample consisted of PBMCs. All receptors derive from a woman in her thirties or forties in good health and CMV-seronegative.

The chain recombines TRBV28 with TRBJ1-4; unclear D gene. V was shortened by 5 bases and J by 7 bases, with 14 bases between the two germline ends. Germline lookup yields CDR1 MDHEN and CDR2 SYDVKM. The CDR3 covers 14 residues. CDR3 nucleotides: TGTGCCAGCAGTCTTTATTCCAGTGGTGAAAAACTGTTTTTT. It translates to CASSLYSSGEKLFF.

The rearrangement joins TRBV6-5 to TRBJ1-2; D is perhaps TRBD1 (5 bases). Germline lookup yields CDR1 MNHEY and CDR2 SVGAGI. This CDR3 is built from 12 residues. The germline V and J ends were trimmed by 4 bases and 7 bases, with 10 bases remaining between them. The CDR3 bases are TGTGCCAGCAGTTCCTCCAGGGTTGGCTACACCTTC. It is translated as CASSSSRVGYTF.

In its sample, this clone was seen a few times. The chain joins TRBV2 to TRBJ1-1; D perhaps matches TRBD1 (5 bases). The V end lost 7 bases, the J end lost 1 base, and 10 bases lay between the germline ends. The CDR3 is 13 residues long. From germline, CDR1 is SNHLY and CDR2 FYNNEI. The CDR3 here is CASKGQGNTEAFF. The CDR3 nucleotides are TGTGCCAGCAAAGGACAAGGGAACACTGAAGCTTTCTTT.

The chain is built from TRBV13 and TRBJ2-7; 7 nucleotides match TRBD2. Germline CDR1 is PRHDT and CDR2 is FYEKMQ (reference sequence). The CDR3 is made up of 14 amino acids. The V segment lost 4 bases and the J segment 2 bases; nucleotides outside the gene matches: 5. The CDR3 coding sequence is TGTGCCAGCAGCTATGGCGGACTAGCCTACGAGCAGTACTTC. This sequence encodes CASSYGGLAYEQYF. Looking up the rest from reference TRBV13 and TRBJ2-7 gives the full variable domain: AAGVIQSPRHLIKEKRETATLKCYPIPRHDTVYWYQQGPGQDPQFLISFYEKMQSDKGSIPDRFSAQQFSDYHSELNMSSLELGDSALYFCASSYGGLAYEQYFGPGTRLTVT.

The chain uses TRBV7-9 and TRBJ2-5, with D uncertain. The CDR3 spans 15 residues. CDR1 and CDR2 (germline): SEHNR, FQNEAQ (reference sequence). V was pared by 4 bases and J by 3 bases, with 15 bases between. CDR3 protein: CASSSPPGLEETQYF. The CDR3 coding sequence is TGTGCCAGCAGCTCCCCCCCGGGTTTAGAAGAGACCCAGTACTTC.

The chain recombines TRBV29-1 with TRBJ2-7; TRBD1 agrees at 9 bases. The germline V gene has CDR1 SQVTM and CDR2 ANQGSEA. The V gene end was trimmed by 6 bases and the J gene end by 1 base; junction bases not matched to a gene: 7. The CDR3 is 14 amino acids. In DNA form, the CDR3 reads TGCAGCGTGCTCCGGGACAGGGCTTCCTACGAGCAGTACTTC. Its protein product is CSVLRDRASYEQYF.

The chain uses TRBV10-3 and TRBJ2-7, with 7 bases lining up with TRBD1. The CDR3 covers 13 residues. CDR1 is ENHRY, CDR2 SYGVKD, per germline. V lost 1 base, J lost 5 bases, and 2 bases stayed unmatched. The CDR3 is CAISELQGHEQYF. The CDR3 DNA follows: TGTGCCATCAGTGAGTTACAGGGGCACGAGCAGTACTTC.

V usage is TRBV30 and J usage is TRBJ1-5; D unclear. V was clipped by 8 bases and J by 0 bases, with 14 bases between them. The CDR3 is made up of 14 amino acids. Germline V gene data show CDR1 as GTSNPN and CDR2 as SVGIG (reference sequence). This CDR3 is CAGPGVYSNQPQHF. In nucleotides, the CDR3 is TGTGCCGGTCCCGGGGTTTATAGCAATCAGCCCCAGCATTTT.

A few counts support this clone. The J gene is TRBJ2-1, the V gene TRBV5-6; 9 positions match TRBD1. The CDR3 is made up of 15 amino acids. V dropped 4 bases and J dropped 5; count of bases not matched to a gene: 7. Germline-derived CDR1 and CDR2 are SGHDT and YYEEEE. This CDR3 reads CASSHRGLINNEQFF. CDR3 DNA: TGTGCCAGCAGCCACAGGGGGCTAATAAACAATGAGCAGTTCTTC.

The chain joins TRBV9 to TRBJ2-2; 7 bases map to TRBD2. This CDR3 has 16 residues. Germline assignment: CDR1 SGDLS and CDR2 YYNGEE. Germline trimming cut 0 bases from V and 4 bases from J; bases unmatched to any gene: 6. The CDR3 DNA reads TGTGCCAGCAGCGTAGGGGGCGGCGGGAGCACCGGGGAGCTGTTTTTT. Residues: CASSVGGGGSTGELFF.

This clone was observed a single time. V usage is TRBV9 and J usage is TRBJ2-3; D might be TRBD1 (8 bases). CDR1 and CDR2 from the germline V gene are SGDLS and YYNGEE. V lost 5 bases, J lost 5 bases, and 18 bases lay in between. This CDR3 is built from 15 residues. The DNA of the CDR3 is TGTGCCAGCAGTACAGGGGGGAGGGCCGAAGATACGCAGTATTTT. Its translation: CASSTGGRAEDTQYF.

The chain couples TRBV5-6 to TRBJ2-7; D remains ambiguous. The ends were cut back, 0 bases at V and 1 base at J, with 8 bases in the middle. The CDR3 runs to 14 residues. The germline gives CDR1 SGHDT, CDR2 YYEEEE. CDR3: CASSLGLRSYEQYF. The CDR3 DNA sequence: TGTGCCAGCAGCTTGGGCCTCCGGTCCTACGAGCAGTACTTC. The full variable domain, completed using reference TRBV5-6 and TRBJ2-7, is DAGVTQSPTHLIKTRGQQVTLRCSPKSGHDTVSWYQQALGQGPQFIFQYYEEEERQRGNFPDRFSGHQFPNYSSELNVNALLLGDSALYLCASSLGLRSYEQYFGPGTRLTVT.

This clone was seen only a few times. This chain's CDR3 is CASSSDRGRTDTQYF. The CDR3 DNA is TGTGCCAGCAGCTCCGACAGGGGGCGCACAGATACGCAGTATTTT. The chain recombines TRBV7-9 with TRBJ2-3; 10 nucleotides agree with TRBD1. This CDR3 contains 15 residues. CDR1 and CDR2 from the germline V gene are SEHNR and FQNEAQ (reference sequence). V shed 4 bases and J 1 base; nucleotides not matched to a gene: 2.

V and J are TRBV7-6 and TRBJ1-1, with a possible D match to TRBD1 (6 bases). V dropped 5 bases and J dropped 0 bases, with 13 bases sitting between them. The germline V gene encodes CDR1 SGHVS and CDR2 FNYEAQ. The CDR3 has 15 amino acids. This chain's CDR3 is CASSAPQGMNTEAFF. As DNA, the CDR3 is TGTGCCAGCAGCGCCCCACAGGGCATGAACACTGAAGCTTTCTTT.

This rearrangement joins TRBV19 to TRBJ1-2, with D possibly being TRBD1 (5 bases). Germline CDR1 and CDR2: LNHDA and SQIVND (reference sequence). The CDR3 runs 13 residues. The V end was cut by 6 bases, the J end by 4 bases, with 12 bases between. Here the CDR3 reads CASRNSGSYGYTF. The CDR3 coding sequence is TGTGCCAGTAGAAACTCAGGGTCCTATGGCTACACCTTC.

The chain links TRBV5-1 to TRBJ2-2; D ambiguous. CDR1 and CDR2 (germline): SGHRS, YFSETQ. CDR3 length: 14 residues. V was cut by 4 bases and J by 4 bases, with 11 bases left in between. CDR3 amino acids: CASSVQALTGELFF. CDR3 nucleotides: TGCGCCAGCAGCGTTCAGGCCCTCACCGGGGAGCTGTTTTTT. Full variable domain (remainder filled in from reference TRBV5-1 and TRBJ2-2): KAGVTQTPRYLIKTRGQQVTLSCSPISGHRSVSWYQQTPGQGLQFLFEYFSETQRNKGNFPGRFSGRQFSNSRSEMNVSTLELGDSALYLCASSVQALTGELFFGEGSRLTVL.

The chain couples TRBV4-1 to TRBJ2-7, with a possible D match to TRBD1 (6 bases). This CDR3 comprises 14 residues. Germline V gives CDR1 MGHRA, CDR2 YSYEKL. The V end lost 3 bases, the J end lost 3 bases, and 12 bases lay between the germline ends. The CDR3 DNA is TGCGCCAGCAGCCACCAGGGGAGAGTCTACGAGCAGTACTTC. It codes for CASSHQGRVYEQYF.

This clone was seen only a few times. This sequence joins TRBV28 and TRBJ1-2; D ambiguous. Germline CDR1 reads MDHEN; CDR2 reads SYDVKM. The V gene lost 3 bases and the J gene lost 3 bases, with 8 bases spanning the gap. The CDR3 extends over 13 amino acids. The CDR3 DNA follows: TGTGCCAGCAGTTTTTCGGTTGACTATGGCTACACCTTC. Its translation is CASSFSVDYGYTF.

V usage is TRBV18 and J usage is TRBJ1-4; D is unclear. V dropped 1 base and J dropped 8 bases, with 8 bases sitting between them. Germline V CDR1 and CDR2: KGHSH, LQKENI. CDR3 length: 13 residues. As DNA, the CDR3 is TGTGCCAGCTCACCACAAACGAGGGAAAAACTGTTTTTT. This codes for CASSPQTREKLFF.

The chain employs TRBV4-1 and TRBJ1-1; TRBD1 agrees at 9 bases. Germline V lookup: CDR1 MGHRA, CDR2 YSYEKL. The V gene end was trimmed by 5 bases and the J gene end by 1 base; junction bases not matched to a gene: 5. This CDR3 contains 15 residues. CDR3 nucleotide sequence: TGCGCCAGCAGCTCACGACAGGGGGGGAACACTGAAGCTTTCTTT. Its translation: CASSSRQGGNTEAFF.

The chain has TRBV7-8 and TRBJ1-2, with D possibly matching TRBD1 (6 bases). With 4 bases removed from V and 5 bases from J, the gap between germline ends came to 17 bases. In germline, CDR1 is SGHVS, CDR2 FQNEAQ. This CDR3 region has 15 residues. CDR3 residues: CASSSHKGVSYGYTF. CDR3 DNA sequence: TGTGCCAGCAGCTCGCATAAGGGGGTTTCTTATGGCTACACCTTC.

DNA of the CDR3: TGTGCCTGGAGTGTAGGCGGAACTAATGAAAAACTGTTTTTT. Amino acid sequence: CAWSVGGTNEKLFF. The V and J genes are TRBV30 and TRBJ1-4; D remains unclear. Trimming took off 0 bases at V and 1 base at J, with 6 bases between the two ends. CDR1 and CDR2 (germline): GTSNPN, SVGIG (reference sequence). The CDR3 spans 14 residues.

The chain employs TRBV5-4 and TRBJ2-2; 7 bases line up with TRBD2. The CDR3 covers 16 residues. Per germline, CDR1 SGHNT and CDR2 YYREEE (reference sequence). The trim removed 2 bases at V and 4 bases at J, leaving 8 bases unmatched. CDR3 nucleotides: TGTGCCAGCAGCTTCAGCGGGACTGAACGCACCGGGGAGCTGTTTTTT. Translated, it gives CASSFSGTERTGELFF.

The chain has TRBV5-1 and TRBJ2-5, with 11 bases lining up with TRBD2. The ends lost 6 bases at V and 0 bases at J; junction bases unmatched: 7. Germline CDR1 is SGHRS and CDR2 is YFSETQ. The CDR3 is 16 amino acids. CDR3 protein: CASTTTSGSYQETQYF. DNA for the CDR3: TGCGCCAGCACCACTACTAGCGGGAGTTACCAAGAGACCCAGTACTTC.

The chain joins TRBV2 to TRBJ2-4; D is undetermined. Trimming left V 2 bases short and J 7 bases short, with 12 bases between. From germline, CDR1 is SNHLY and CDR2 FYNNEI. This CDR3 spans 14 amino acids. The CDR3 nucleotides are TGTGCCAGCAGTGAATGGGCCAGTAAGAACATTCAGTACTTC. Its translation is CASSEWASKNIQYF.